These T cell receptor beta chains were read from a single sample in a study of CD8+ T cells in alopecia areata. Sequencing was performed with immunoSEQ multiplex PCR; in TCRdb, only in-frame clones are kept and a portion is missing. The sample lists almost 250,000 clones, 67% occurring once. The source was CD4+ T cells sorted from blood, collected at week 0. The receptors shown here come from a human donor with alopecia areata. The CDR3 runs from the conserved cysteine through the conserved F or W. A D gene is named only where the DNA matches it firmly. The size entry is marked missing in some rows and otherwise reads once, few, many or a size class.

TGTGCCAGCAGTCCTCTAGGGACCCAGTACTTC | CASSPLGTQYF | TRBV6-6 | NA | TRBJ2-5 | 11 | NA
TGTGCCTGGAGTATCGGACTGAGCACAGATACGCAGTATTTT | CAWSIGLSTDTQYF | TRBV30 | NA | TRBJ2-3 | 14 | NA
TGTGCCATCAGCCGACAGGGGGAGGGTACCAAAAACATTCAGTACTTC | CAISRQGEGTKNIQYF | TRBV10-3 | TRBD1 | TRBJ2-4 | 16 | NA
TGTGCCAGCAGTCGCACTTCCGGGACAGGGCGCTTCAATGAGCAGTTCTTC | CASSRTSGTGRFNEQFF | TRBV13 | TRBD1 | TRBJ2-1 | 17 | few
TGTGCCAGCAGCTTAGATCAGGGTCAGCCCCAGCATTTT | CASSLDQGQPQHF | TRBV11-2 | NA | TRBJ1-5 | 13 | NA
TGTGCCTGGAGTACCTTCACAGATACGCAGTATTTT | CAWSTFTDTQYF | TRBV30 | NA | TRBJ2-3 | 12 | NA
TGTGCCAGCAGCTCGCGGGGTACAGATACGCAGTATTTT | CASSSRGTDTQYF | TRBV7-6 | NA | TRBJ2-3 | 13 | NA
TGTGCCAGCAGTGAGCAACAGGTAACTGAAGCTTTCTTT | CASSEQQVTEAFF | TRBV6-1 | NA | TRBJ1-1 | 13 | NA
TGTGCCAGCAGCTTAGGAGGGACAGGGATAGAGCAGTTCTTC | CASSLGGTGIEQFF | TRBV13 | TRBD1 | TRBJ2-1 | 14 | NA
TGCGCCAGCAGCTTGGTCCAGCCCCAAGAGACCCAGTACTTC | CASSLVQPQETQYF | TRBV5-1 | NA | TRBJ2-5 | 14 | NA
TGTGCCAGCAGCGAGGGGACTAGCCTCTCAAACGAGCAGTACTTC | CASSEGTSLSNEQYF | TRBV9 | TRBD2 | TRBJ2-7 | 15 | NA
TGCAGCGTGGAAGGGTACACTGAAGCTTTCTTT | CSVEGYTEAFF | TRBV29-1 | NA | TRBJ1-1 | 11 | NA
TGTGCCTGGACCAGGACGGGCACTGAAGCTTTCTTT | CAWTRTGTEAFF | TRBV30 | NA | TRBJ1-1 | 12 | few
TGTGCCAGCAGCGAGCTTCCGGGACAGAGGAACACTGAAGCTTTCTTT | CASSELPGQRNTEAFF | TRBV11-2 | TRBD1 | TRBJ1-1 | 16 | NA
TGTGCCAGCAGCTTAGTTCCGGCAGGCGAGCAGTTCTTC | CASSLVPAGEQFF | TRBV11-2 | NA | TRBJ2-1 | 13 | NA
TGCGCCAGCAGCCAAGATCGGTTGGAGGTTAGCAATCAGCCCCAGCATTTT | CASSQDRLEVSNQPQHF | TRBV4-3 | NA | TRBJ1-5 | 17 | NA
TGTGCCAGCTCACCCACCACAATGACTGGATCCACAGATACGCAGTATTTT | CASSPTTMTGSTDTQYF | TRBV18 | NA | TRBJ2-3 | 17 | few
TGTGCCAGCAGCTCCCTTGACACCTACAATGAGCAGTTCTTC | CASSSLDTYNEQFF | TRBV7-2 | NA | TRBJ2-1 | 14 | once
TGTGCCAGCAGCTTCGGACAGAGCTCCTACAATGAGCAGTTCTTC | CASSFGQSSYNEQFF | TRBV7-9 | NA | TRBJ2-1 | 15 | few
TGTGCCAGCAGCGTAGATGAACGGGGAGGACAAGAGACCCAGTACTTC | CASSVDERGGQETQYF | TRBV9 | NA | TRBJ2-5 | 16 | NA
TGTGCCTGGAGTCTTGCGTTCTCTGGGGCCAACGTCCTGACTTTC | CAWSLAFSGANVLTF | TRBV30 | NA | TRBJ2-6 | 15 | NA
TGTGCCTGGAGCGGGATTTCGGCTGAAGCTTTCTTT | CAWSGISAEAFF | TRBV30 | NA | TRBJ1-1 | 12 | NA
TGTGCCACCAGCAGAGGTCCCCTAGCGGGGGGGCGGGAGACCCAGTACTTC | CATSRGPLAGGRETQYF | TRBV15 | TRBD2 | TRBJ2-5 | 17 | NA
TGCAGCGTTGCAAAGCGGGGGGCGACCTACGAGCAGTACTTC | CSVAKRGATYEQYF | TRBV29-1 | TRBD2 | TRBJ2-7 | 14 | few
TGTGCCAGCAGCTTAAAGGGGGCAAAGAACATTCAGTACTTC | CASSLKGAKNIQYF | TRBV7-9 | TRBD1 | TRBJ2-4 | 14 | medium-sized
TGTGCCTGGGGGCAGACCTCGGCCTACGAGCAGTACTTC | CAWGQTSAYEQYF | TRBV30 | NA | TRBJ2-7 | 13 | once
TGCGCCAGCAGCCAAGGGGCGCCCGGACAGGGGAAAGAAAAACTGTTTTTT | CASSQGAPGQGKEKLFF | TRBV4-3 | TRBD1 | TRBJ1-4 | 17 | NA
TGCAGCGCTGCTCCGGGACGGGATCAGCCCCAGCATTTT | CSAAPGRDQPQHF | TRBV29-1 | NA | TRBJ1-5 | 13 | NA